The T cell receptor beta chain under discussion was sequenced for a study of T cell repertoires in cytomegalovirus infection. The overall study: HLA-B-restricted CMV epitopes that are well studied were used alongside recently identified HLA-C-restricted ones. Through public TCR beta signatures, both CMV infection and matching HLA type were indicated. Notes on the study in general: What dominated the ex vivo response were HLA-C-restricted CMV-specific TCR beta clonotypes. Based on cumulative public TCR beta family frequency, carriers of CMV plus the relevant HLA were identified.

Trimming removed 5 bases from V and 0 bases from J, with 12 bases in between. From germline, CDR1 is MNHNY and CDR2 SVGAGI (reference sequence). This CDR3 comprises 15 residues. Turning to this clonotype: Its antigen is as yet unknown.

Each CDR3 protein is one row after TCRdb ran MiXCR on the reads. The sample carries 250,000 to 400,000 distinct CDR3 sequences, approximately 25% recorded once. The rearrangement uses TRBV6-6 and TRBJ2-3; D gene uncertain. The material was cultured PBMCs, obtained from culture after CMV antigen stimulation. The sequence came from a human donor in good health (CMV status not recorded). Some clones in this sample may be carry-over from other donors' samples. The CDR3 sequence is CASSDWAESTDTQYF. CDR3 DNA sequence: TGTGCCAGCAGTGATTGGGCAGAAAGCACAGATACGCAGTATTTT.